What follows are 8 T cell receptor beta chains derived from one specimen sequenced in a study of untreated major depressive disorder (dated by TCRdb to 2017 to 2018). The library was obtained by the immunoSEQ multiplex PCR assay. Drawn from immuneACCESS, this table holds only the in-frame rearrangements with V and J called that TCRdb kept. Clones are partly lost; checked studies trace under half to an unresolved V gene and leave the rest unexplained. The table for this sample lists approximately 21,000 clones; nearly 90% of them were counted only once. The ten largest make up approximately 0.45% of the sample. The sequenced sample consisted of CD4+ T cells from PBMCs. The source is a woman in her forties in good health.

This chain connects TRBV5-4 to TRBJ1-5; the D is unclear. Germline loops: CDR1 SGHNT, CDR2 YYREEE (reference sequence). This CDR3 region has 12 residues. V was shortened by 1 base and J by 4 bases, with 3 bases between the two germline ends. The CDR3 coding sequence is TGTGCCAGCAGCTTGCCTAATCAGCCCCAGCATTTT. Translating it yields CASSLPNQPQHF.

This rearrangement joins TRBV27 to TRBJ2-7; D not resolved. CDR3 length: 12 residues. Germline CDR1 is MNHEY and CDR2 is SMNVEV (reference sequence). V lost 6 bases and J lost 4, with 10 bases in between. The CDR3 DNA follows: TGTGCCAGCAGCCCGGACGGATACGAGCAGTACTTC. Its protein product is CASSPDGYEQYF.

CDR3 bases: TGCGCCAGCAGCCAAGAGGTTAGAGGATCTGGGACGGGCTACGAGCAGTACTTC. This gives the protein CASSQEVRGSGTGYEQYF. The rearrangement uses TRBV4-1 and TRBJ2-7; D may correspond to TRBD1 or TRBD2 (5 bases each). V was pared by 0 bases and J by 3 bases, with 21 bases between. This CDR3 region has 18 residues. The V gene's germline CDR1 is MGHRA and CDR2 YSYEKL.

This rearrangement joins TRBV4-1 to TRBJ2-1; D perhaps matches TRBD2 (6 bases). The germline V gene encodes CDR1 MGHRA and CDR2 YSYEKL. This CDR3 is built from 13 residues. V was cut by 2 bases and J by 9 bases, with 11 bases left in between. CDR3 in DNA: TGCGCCAGCAGCCAACAACTAGCTGTTGAGCAGTTCTTC. This sequence encodes CASSQQLAVEQFF.

V usage is TRBV5-1 and J usage is TRBJ1-1, with TRBD1 identical over 8 bases. CDR3 size: 14 residues. Trimming cost V 4 bases and J 4 bases; bases outside gene matches: 6. Germline V gives CDR1 SGHRS, CDR2 YFSETQ. The CDR3 DNA reads TGCGCCAGCAGCACCGGACAGGGTGCCACTGAAGCTTTCTTT. As protein: CASSTGQGATEAFF.

The chain links TRBV29-1 to TRBJ1-1; perhaps TRBD1 as D (6 bases). This CDR3 has 11 residues. Germline lookup yields CDR1 SQVTM and CDR2 ANQGSEA. V lost 3 bases and J lost 11, with 13 bases in between. CDR3 DNA sequence: TGCAGCGTTGACCGGGGAACAGGGGCTTTCTTT. It codes for CSVDRGTGAFF.

This sequence joins TRBV7-9 and TRBJ2-1; D might be TRBD1 (6 bases). Germline V lookup: CDR1 SEHNR, CDR2 FQNEAQ (reference sequence). There are 18 residues in the CDR3. Trimming stripped 5 bases from V and 0 bases from J, with 20 bases between. CDR3 DNA sequence: TGTGCCAGCAGCCCCCGCCGACAGGCATCCGTCTCCTACAATGAGCAGTTCTTC. Its protein product is CASSPRRQASVSYNEQFF.

The chain uses TRBV6-5 and TRBJ2-7; a weak D match, TRBD2 (5 bases). This CDR3 has 14 amino acids. V was pared by 6 bases and J by 1 base, with 13 bases between. In germline, CDR1 is MNHEY, CDR2 SVGAGI. In nucleotides, the CDR3 is TGTGCCAGCAGCTGGAGGACGGGTTCCTACGAGCAGTACTTC. It yields the protein CASSWRTGSYEQYF.